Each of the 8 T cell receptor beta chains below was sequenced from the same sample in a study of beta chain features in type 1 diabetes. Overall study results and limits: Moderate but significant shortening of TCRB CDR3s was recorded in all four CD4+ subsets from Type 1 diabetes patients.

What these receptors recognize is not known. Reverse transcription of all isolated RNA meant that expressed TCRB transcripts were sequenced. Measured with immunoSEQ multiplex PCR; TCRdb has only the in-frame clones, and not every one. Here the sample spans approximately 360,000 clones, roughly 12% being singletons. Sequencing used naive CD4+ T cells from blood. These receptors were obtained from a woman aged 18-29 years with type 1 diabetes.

DNA for the CDR3: TGTGCCAGCAGTGATAGCGGACAAGGGCAAGAGACCCAGTACTTC. This encodes CASSDSGQGQETQYF. The chain carries TRBV25-1 and TRBJ2-5; D possibly corresponds to TRBD2 (6 bases). The germline V gene encodes CDR1 MGHDK and CDR2 SYGVNS. The length of the CDR3 is 15 residues. V gave up 3 bases and J gave up 2 bases, with 13 bases separating them. The full variable domain, rest sourced from reference TRBV25-1 and TRBJ2-5, is EADIYQTPRYLVIGTGKKITLECSQTMGHDKMYWYQQDPGMELHLIHYSYGVNSTEKGDLSSESTVSRIRTEHFPLTLESARPSHTSQYLCASSDSGQGQETQYFGPGTRLLVL.

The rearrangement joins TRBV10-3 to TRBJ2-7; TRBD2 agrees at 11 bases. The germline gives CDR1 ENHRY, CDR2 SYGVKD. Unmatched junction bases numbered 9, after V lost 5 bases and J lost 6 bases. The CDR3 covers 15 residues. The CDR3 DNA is TGTGCCATCAGTTTGACTAGCGGGATTGCGGCCGAGCAGTACTTC. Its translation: CAISLTSGIAAEQYF.

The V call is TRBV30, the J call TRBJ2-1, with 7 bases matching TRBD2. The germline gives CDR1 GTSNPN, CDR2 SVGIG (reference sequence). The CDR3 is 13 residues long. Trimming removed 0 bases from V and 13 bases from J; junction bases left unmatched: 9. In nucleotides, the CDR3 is TGTGCCTGGAGTGTACAACCGGGAGGTGGACAGTTCTTC. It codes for CAWSVQPGGGQFF.

The DNA of the CDR3 is TGTGCCAGCAGCGTCCCGGGACTAGCGGCTTTCACAGATACGCAGTATTTT. The encoded protein is CASSVPGLAAFTDTQYF. This sequence joins TRBV5-4 and TRBJ2-3, with 11 nucleotides matching TRBD2. The CDR3 totals 17 residues. The germline CDR1 and CDR2 sequences are SGHNT and YYREEE (reference sequence). After removal of 4 bases from V and 2 bases from J, the junction contained 9 bases not matched to a gene.

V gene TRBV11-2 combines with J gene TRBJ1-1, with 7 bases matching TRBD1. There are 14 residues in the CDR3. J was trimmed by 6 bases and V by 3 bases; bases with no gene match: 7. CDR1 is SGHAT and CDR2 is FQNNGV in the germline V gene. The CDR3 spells CASSFETGRSEAFF. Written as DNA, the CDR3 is TGTGCCAGCAGCTTCGAGACAGGGAGGTCTGAAGCTTTCTTT.

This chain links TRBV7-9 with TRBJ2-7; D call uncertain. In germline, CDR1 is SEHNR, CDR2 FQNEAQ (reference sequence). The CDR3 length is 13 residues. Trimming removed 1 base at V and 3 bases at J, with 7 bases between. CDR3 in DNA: TGTGCCAGCAGCTTAGTTTCAGGCTACGAGCAGTACTTC. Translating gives CASSLVSGYEQYF.

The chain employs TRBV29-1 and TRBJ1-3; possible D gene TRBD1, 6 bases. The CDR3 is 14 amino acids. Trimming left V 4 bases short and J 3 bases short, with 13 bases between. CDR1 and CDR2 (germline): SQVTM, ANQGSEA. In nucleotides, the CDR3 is TGCAGCGTTGTGGTACAGGGCGATGGAAACACCATATATTTT. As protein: CSVVVQGDGNTIYF.

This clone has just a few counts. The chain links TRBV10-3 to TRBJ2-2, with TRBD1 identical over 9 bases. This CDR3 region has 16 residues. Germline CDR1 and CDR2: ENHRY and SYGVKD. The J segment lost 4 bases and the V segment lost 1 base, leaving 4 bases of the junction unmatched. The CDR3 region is CAISEWWTGATGELFF. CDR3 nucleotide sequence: TGTGCCATCAGTGAGTGGTGGACAGGGGCCACCGGGGAGCTGTTTTTT.